This T cell receptor (beta chain) stems from a study of cytotoxic CD8 clonotypes in ibrutinib-treated CLL. General study results and limits: Public clonotypes, an uncommon group, contracted or remained stable on treatment.

Deletions cut 1 base from V and 8 bases from J, with 12 bases between. The V gene's germline CDR1 is SGHTA and CDR2 FQGNSA. CDR3 length: 14 amino acids. TCRdb keeps only in-frame clones here, not all; method: immunoSEQ multiplex PCR. This sample has under 300,000 clones, with around 70% found just once. A remark on this clone: The antigen is unknown.

This material consisted of PBMCs, taken after 24 months of ibrutinib treatment. This receptor was obtained from a human donor with chronic lymphocytic leukemia. This chain links TRBV7-2 with TRBJ2-1, with a tentative D call TRBD2 (6 bases). CDR3 bases: TGTGCCAGCAGCTTAGACCGGTCGGGAGATGAGCAGTTCTTC. Amino acid sequence: CASSLDRSGDEQFF.